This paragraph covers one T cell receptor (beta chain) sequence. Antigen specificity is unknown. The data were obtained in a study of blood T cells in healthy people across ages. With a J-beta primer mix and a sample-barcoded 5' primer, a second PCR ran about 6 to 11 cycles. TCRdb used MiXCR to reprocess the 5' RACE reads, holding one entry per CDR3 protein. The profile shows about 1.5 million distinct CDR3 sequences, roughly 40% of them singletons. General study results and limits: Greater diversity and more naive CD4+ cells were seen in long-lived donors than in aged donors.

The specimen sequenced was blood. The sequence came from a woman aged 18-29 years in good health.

CDR3 coding DNA: TGCAGTACGACAGGGGCCCACTACGAGCAGTACTTC. Translating it yields CSTTGAHYEQYF. The chain uses TRBV20-1 and TRBJ2-7; 8 positions agree with TRBD1. The CDR3 covers 12 residues. V lost 8 bases and J lost 3; bases outside the gene matches: 6. Per the germline V gene, CDR1 is DFQATT and CDR2 is SNEGSKA (reference sequence).